The text below deals with one TCR beta chain. The data originate from a study of cytomegalovirus exposure and HLA in healthy donors. The primer mix had 60 Vbeta and 13 Jbeta primers. The protocol was immunoSEQ multiplex PCR, while the TCRdb copy is restricted to in-frame clones and leaves out a portion. The sample yields more than 90,000 clones, roughly 79% seen once. Germline-derived CDR1 and CDR2 are SGHAT and FQDESV (reference sequence). J gave up 1 base and V 3 bases, and 1 base lay outside the gene matches. This CDR3 has 14 residues. This sequence originates from a man aged 35-49 years in good health and CMV-seronegative. The rearrangement uses TRBV11-1 and TRBJ2-7; 9 nucleotides line up with TRBD1. Source material: PBMCs. The CDR3 reads CASSFGTGSYEQYF. The CDR3 nucleotides read TGTGCCAGCAGCTTCGGGACAGGGTCCTACGAGCAGTACTTC.